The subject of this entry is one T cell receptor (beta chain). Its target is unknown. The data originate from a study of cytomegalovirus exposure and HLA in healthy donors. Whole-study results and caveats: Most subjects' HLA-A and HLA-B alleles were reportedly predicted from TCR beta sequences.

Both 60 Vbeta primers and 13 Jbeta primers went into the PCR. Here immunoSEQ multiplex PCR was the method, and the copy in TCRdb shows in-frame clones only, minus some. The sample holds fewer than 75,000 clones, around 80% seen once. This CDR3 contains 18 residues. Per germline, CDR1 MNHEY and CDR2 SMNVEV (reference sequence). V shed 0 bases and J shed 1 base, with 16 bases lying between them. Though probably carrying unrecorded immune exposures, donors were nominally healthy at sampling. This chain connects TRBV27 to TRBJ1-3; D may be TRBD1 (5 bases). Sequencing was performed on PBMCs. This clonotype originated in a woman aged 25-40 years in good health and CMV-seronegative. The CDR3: CASSLSWRGPASGNTIYF. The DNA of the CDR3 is TGTGCCAGCAGTTTATCGTGGAGGGGCCCAGCTTCTGGAAACACCATATATTTT.